The 6 T cell receptor beta chains given below trace back to one sample, sequenced in a study of blood T cell repertoires in COVID-19. TCRdb's table, derived via immunoSEQ multiplex PCR, lists solely in-frame clones and lacks some. This table holds more than 150,000 clones, 84% found once. The source material was peripheral blood. The receptor source for this set is a human donor in a cohort sampled during active COVID-19.

V is TRBV5-1 and J is TRBJ1-1; no definite D call. CDR1 is SGHRS and CDR2 is YFSETQ in the germline V gene. The germline V and J ends were trimmed by 2 bases and 5 bases, with 13 bases remaining between them. The CDR3 runs 14 residues. The CDR3 loop is CASSFVLGETEAFF. CDR3 DNA: TGCGCCAGCAGCTTCGTCCTGGGAGAAACTGAAGCTTTCTTT.

This sequence joins TRBV7-2 and TRBJ2-7; 9 bases fit TRBD1. V lost 6 bases and J lost 2; bases outside the gene matches: 8. Germline CDR1 and CDR2: SGHTA and FQGNSA. The CDR3 totals 15 residues. The CDR3 is CASRIAGTGTYEQYF. The CDR3 DNA reads as TGTGCCAGCAGAATTGCCGGGACAGGGACCTACGAGCAGTACTTC.

The chain employs TRBV19 and TRBJ1-1; D possibly corresponds to TRBD1 (5 bases). Trimming cost V 5 bases and J 3 bases, with 13 bases left between them. Germline CDR1 and CDR2: LNHDA and SQIVND (reference sequence). The CDR3 contains 14 residues. The CDR3 spells CASSDRAGDTEAFF. CDR3 sequence (DNA): TGTGCCAGTAGTGACCGGGCGGGGGACACTGAAGCTTTCTTT.

This clone has a single count. This chain uses TRBV5-1 with TRBJ1-2, with a possible D match to TRBD1 (6 bases). From germline, CDR1 is SGHRS and CDR2 YFSETQ. This CDR3 contains 13 residues. V dropped 4 bases and J dropped 7 bases, with 14 bases sitting between them. CDR3 sequence: CASSIQGSSGYTF. In nucleotides, the CDR3 is TGCGCCAGCAGCATACAGGGTTCATCTGGCTACACCTTC.

This rearrangement joins TRBV4-1 to TRBJ1-6, with D tentatively TRBD1 (5 bases). Germline V gene lookup returns CDR1 MGHRA and CDR2 YSYEKL. This CDR3 has 16 amino acids. Trimming left V 0 bases short and J 8 bases short, with 14 bases between. CDR3 DNA sequence: TGCGCCAGCAGCCAAGATCGGGGGATTAGGCATTCACCCCTCCACTTT. Protein sequence: CASSQDRGIRHSPLHF.

The chain carries TRBV4-1 and TRBJ2-1; 9 nucleotides align to TRBD2. V trimming: 4 bases; J trimming: 9 bases; junction bases outside the gene matches: 7. The germline CDR1 and CDR2 sequences are MGHRA and YSYEKL. The CDR3 spans 14 residues. The DNA for the CDR3 is TGCGCCAGCAGCCCCGCGGGGGGGCTGACTGAGCAGTTCTTC. It yields the protein CASSPAGGLTEQFF.